These T cell receptor beta chains were read from a single sample in a study of post-analysis software for immune sequencing data. TCRdb processed the PCR reads anew with MiXCR; each CDR3 protein has one entry. The data contain fewer than 850,000 distinct CDR3 sequences, about 32% of them seen just once; the ten biggest clones take up roughly 0.57%. Sample: blood. The receptor set was obtained from a girl aged 10 to 17 with multiple sclerosis. Both conserved end residues are part of each CDR3. The D gene is left open where the match is weak. Clone size is shown for a subset of rows, as once, few, many or a class of expanded clone.

>TRBJ1-1|NA|TRBV7-9|NA
TGTGCCAGCAGCTTAGAAGGGAACGCTTTCTTT
CASSLEGNAFF
>TRBJ2-6|TRBD1|TRBV7-9|once
TGTGCCAGCAGCTGGACAGGAAGCTCTGGGGCCAACGTCCTGACTTTC
CASSWTGSSGANVLTF
>TRBJ2-3|NA|TRBV24-1|NA
TGTGCCACCAGCCGCCCTAATGACAGTCCAGATACGCAGTATTTT
CATSRPNDSPDTQYF
>TRBJ2-3|NA|TRBV6-1|NA
TGTGCCAGCAGTGAAGGCGACTACTACACAGATACGCAGTATTTT
CASSEGDYYTDTQYF
>TRBJ2-3|NA|TRBV20-1|NA
TGCAGTGCTACAGGAGCCCTCACAGATACGCAGTATTTT
CSATGALTDTQYF
>TRBJ1-2|TRBD1|TRBV6-5|NA
TGTGCCAGCAGTTACCAGACAGGGTTGGTCGGGGGCTACACCTTC
CASSYQTGLVGGYTF
>TRBJ2-5|TRBD2|TRBV6-5|NA
TGTGCCAGCAGTTACCTTCTAGCGGGGGACCAAGAGACCCAGTACTTC
CASSYLLAGDQETQYF
>TRBJ2-7|TRBD1|TRBV20-1|NA
TGCAGTGCCATTGACAGGGGGTACGAGCAGTACTTC
CSAIDRGYEQYF
>TRBJ2-3|TRBD1|TRBV12-3/TRBV12-4|NA
TGTGCCAGCAGTACCCCCGAGGGACAGGGCCCAGATACGCAGTATTTT
CASSTPEGQGPDTQYF
>TRBJ2-5|NA|TRBV3-1|NA
TGTGCCAGCAGCCGCGGACCGGGGATCCAAGAGACCCAGTACTTC
CASSRGPGIQETQYF
>TRBJ2-2|TRBD2|TRBV7-8|NA
TGTGCCAGCAGCTTAGTTGCGGCTAGCGGGACGAACACCGGGGAGCTGTTTTTT
CASSLVAASGTNTGELFF
>TRBJ2-2|NA|TRBV6-1|NA
TGTGTCAGCAGAGCCGGGAACACCGGGGAGCTGTTTTTT
CVSRAGNTGELFF
>TRBJ2-3|NA|TRBV9|NA
TGTGCCAGCAGCGTAGATGGTTCAGATACGCAGTATTTT
CASSVDGSDTQYF
>TRBJ2-7|TRBD2|TRBV4-2|NA
TGTGCCAGCAGCCAAGTTGTCCAGCGGGGTTACTACAATGAGCAGTACTTC
CASSQVVQRGYYNEQYF
>TRBJ1-2|NA|TRBV6-5|NA
TGTGCCACCAAGGGGTGGGGGCTCTATGGCTACACCTTC
CATKGWGLYGYTF
>TRBJ1-2|NA|TRBV4-3|few
TGCGCCAGCAGCCAGGGGACTTGGGGGGATTATGGCTACACCTTC
CASSQGTWGDYGYTF
>TRBJ1-3|NA|TRBV7-2|NA
TGTGCCAGCAGCTTTAAGTCTGGAAACACCATATATTTT
CASSFKSGNTIYF
>TRBJ2-3|TRBD2|TRBV20-1|NA
TGCAGTGTTACCTCCGGATCTAGCGGGAGCAGGGCAGATACGCAGTATTTT
CSVTSGSSGSRADTQYF
>TRBJ2-3|NA|TRBV20-1|NA
TGCAGTGCTAGAGGATCGAGGTACCCTGCAAGAACTAGCACAGATACGCAGTATTTT
CSARGSRYPARTSTDTQYF
>TRBJ2-7|NA|TRBV6-4|few
TGTGCCAGCAGTGGAAACAGGACAGAAAGGTCCAAGCAGTACTTC
CASSGNRTERSKQYF
>TRBJ1-2|NA|TRBV20-1|few
TGCAGTGCTAGGGACACCCCTGCCCGCTACACCTTC
CSARDTPARYTF
>TRBJ2-3|TRBD2|TRBV29-1|NA
TGCAGCGTTGTCGGCGGGAGTGGCGATACGCAGTATTTT
CSVVGGSGDTQYF
>TRBJ2-7|NA|TRBV20-1|few
TGCAGTGCCGGGACCCAAGGGGAGCAGTACTTC
CSAGTQGEQYF
>TRBJ1-6|NA|TRBV27|few
TGTGCCAGCAGGCTTTTAGGAGTGTCACCCCTCCACTTT
CASRLLGVSPLHF
>TRBJ1-1|NA|TRBV6-5|NA
TGTGCCAGCAAATCTCGCTCTGAAGCTTTCTTT
CASKSRSEAFF
>TRBJ2-2|TRBD1|TRBV6-4|NA
TGTGCCAGCAGTGGGGGACAGGGGAACACCGGGGAGCTGTTTTTT
CASSGGQGNTGELFF
>TRBJ1-1|TRBD1|TRBV5-1|once
TGCGCCAGCAGCTTTGAGCTTCAGGGGGCGGACACTGAAGCTTTCTTT
CASSFELQGADTEAFF
>TRBJ2-7|NA|TRBV7-9|NA
TGTGCCAGTACAGGGCTAGCGTTCCCCTACAATGAGCAGTACTTC
CASTGLAFPYNEQYF
>TRBJ2-7|TRBD1|TRBV28|NA
TGTGCCAGCAGTTCCCCCCCAGGGGGATTCTACGAGCAGTACTTC
CASSSPPGGFYEQYF
>TRBJ2-7|TRBD2|TRBV20-1|few
TGCAGTGCTAGAGATAGGATGCGGGAGGGGGTGGGAGAGCAGTACTTC
CSARDRMREGVGEQYF
>TRBJ2-1|NA|TRBV5-5|many
TGTGCCAGCAGCTTGGGGCAGCGTGAGCAGTTCTTC
CASSLGQREQFF
>TRBJ1-2|TRBD1|TRBV20-1|few
TGCAGTGCTAGAGTGGCAGGGGGCGGTGCACTTAACTATGGCTACACCTTC
CSARVAGGGALNYGYTF
>TRBJ1-1|TRBD1|TRBV2|NA
TGTGCCAGCAGTGTCAGGGGGCGCACTGAAGCTTTCTTT
CASSVRGRTEAFF
>TRBJ2-5|NA|TRBV19|NA
TGTGCCAGTAGTGTTCACGGAGAGACCCAGTACTTC
CASSVHGETQYF
>TRBJ2-5|NA|TRBV28|few
TGTGCCAGCAGTTTTGACAGATACCAAGAGACCCAGTACTTC
CASSFDRYQETQYF
>TRBJ2-1|TRBD1|TRBV12-3/TRBV12-4|NA
TGTGCCAGCAGTTTTATCCCGGGACAGGGAGTCAATGAGCAGTTCTTC
CASSFIPGQGVNEQFF
>TRBJ2-7|NA|TRBV3-1|few
TGTGCCAGCAGCCAACGGGACGAAACCTACGAGCAGTACTTC
CASSQRDETYEQYF
>TRBJ2-5|NA|TRBV9|few
TGTGCCAGCAGCGTAGGGGATGAGACCCAGTACTTC
CASSVGDETQYF
>TRBJ2-7|NA|TRBV7-2|few
TGTGCCAGCAGCTCTAACCACAGGGGGGGGGCGCAATTTTACGAGCAGTACTTC
CASSSNHRGGAQFYEQYF
>TRBJ2-1|TRBD2|TRBV7-2|few
TGTGCCAGCAGCCAGCGACTAGCGGGAGGCCACAATGAGCAGTTCTTC
CASSQRLAGGHNEQFF
>TRBJ2-1|TRBD2|TRBV20-1|few
TGCAGTGCTGAACTAGCGGGGATATCCTACAATGAGCAGTTCTTC
CSAELAGISYNEQFF
>TRBJ2-7|TRBD1|TRBV7-2|NA
TGTGCCAGCAGCTTCGTGGGACAGGGCCCCTACGAGCAGTACTTC
CASSFVGQGPYEQYF
>TRBJ2-3|TRBD1|TRBV12-3/TRBV12-4|NA
TGTGCCAGCAGTTTCCAGACAGGGGGCACAGATACGCAGTATTTT
CASSFQTGGTDTQYF
>TRBJ2-1|NA|TRBV6-1|few
TGTGCCAGCTCCCCCCTTGTTGGGAAAAACAATGAGCAGTTCTTC
CASSPLVGKNNEQFF
>TRBJ1-2|TRBD1|TRBV29-1|once
TGCAGCGTTGCCCGGACAGGGCTCAACTATGGCTATACCTTC
CSVARTGLNYGYTF
>TRBJ2-7|NA|TRBV5-1|few
TGCGCCAGCAGTCCGGAAGGGAGGGGACACTACGAGCAGTACTTC
CASSPEGRGHYEQYF
>TRBJ2-3|NA|TRBV20-1|NA
TGCAGTGCCAATTTCGGGACTCCCACAGATACGCAGTATTTT
CSANFGTPTDTQYF
>TRBJ1-1|NA|TRBV27|NA
TGTGCCAGCAGAGCCGCGGGCCGCACTGAAGCTTTCTTT
CASRAAGRTEAFF
>TRBJ2-2|NA|TRBV7-8|NA
TGTGCCAGCAGCCCTCGGGACTGGCGACTCGCGAACACCGGGGAGCTGTTTTTT
CASSPRDWRLANTGELFF
>TRBJ2-5|NA|TRBV7-2|NA
TGTGCCAGCAGCTTAGGGGAGGTTTATGGGGAGACCCAGTACTTC
CASSLGEVYGETQYF
>TRBJ2-7|NA|TRBV7-2|NA
TGTGCCAGCAGCTTAGATACCGGACGACCTTTGGGCGAGCAGTACTTC
CASSLDTGRPLGEQYF
>TRBJ1-1|NA|TRBV29-1|NA
TGCAGCGTTGAAGGAGGAGGACGCCCGGGAGCCACTGAAGCTTTCTTT
CSVEGGGRPGATEAFF
>TRBJ2-7|NA|TRBV9|NA
TGTGCCAGCAGCAAAACCGACAGGAACTCCGAGCAGTACTTC
CASSKTDRNSEQYF
>TRBJ1-4|NA|TRBV5-1|NA
TGCGCCAGCAGCCGGGACACTAATGAAAAACTGTTTTTT
CASSRDTNEKLFF
>TRBJ2-5|TRBD1|TRBV9|NA
TGTGCCAGCAGCGTAGATACAGGGGGAGAGACCCAGTACTTC
CASSVDTGGETQYF
>TRBJ1-1|TRBD1|TRBV12-3/TRBV12-4|few
TGTGCCAGCAGACAGGGGTTCGGGGAGGCTTTCTTT
CASRQGFGEAFF
>TRBJ2-1|NA|TRBV7-9|NA
TGTGCCAGCAGCTTAATCAGGGGTTCCTACAATGAGCAGTTCTTC
CASSLIRGSYNEQFF